The 5 T cell receptor beta chains below come from one sample, sequenced in a study of blood T cell repertoires in COVID-19. TCRdb's table, derived via immunoSEQ multiplex PCR, lists solely in-frame clones and lacks some. This table holds 90,000 to 120,000 clones, approximately 88% found once. Specimen: peripheral blood. These TCRs come from a man in his forties with active or convalescent COVID-19.

This clone has just a few counts. The J gene is TRBJ2-1, the V gene TRBV29-1; tentative D call: TRBD2 (5 bases). The CDR3 is 15 amino acids. Germline V gives CDR1 SQVTM, CDR2 ANQGSEA. Trimming shortened V by 3 bases and J by 7 bases, and 19 bases separated the two germline ends. Here the CDR3 DNA reads TGCAGCGTTGAGGGCGTAGCGATGGGATTGAATGAGCAGTTCTTC. It encodes CSVEGVAMGLNEQFF.

CDR3 nucleotides: TGCAGCGTCGTCAGGGAGAACACCGGGGAGCTGTTTTTT. Translating gives CSVVRENTGELFF. The chain has TRBV29-1 and TRBJ2-2, with D tentatively TRBD1 (5 bases). Trimming cost V 6 bases and J 1 base, with 9 bases left between them. The germline V gene encodes CDR1 SQVTM and CDR2 ANQGSEA. The CDR3 loop spans 13 amino acids.

The genes are TRBV19 and TRBJ2-2; 7 bases map to TRBD2. Germline loops: CDR1 LNHDA, CDR2 SQIVND (reference sequence). The CDR3 is 15 residues long. The V and J ends lost 7 bases and 4 bases, in that order; junction bases with no gene match: 9. Written as DNA, the CDR3 is TGTGCCAGTAACCCCCTGGGGAGGGGCACCGGGGAGCTGTTTTTT. Its translation: CASNPLGRGTGELFF.

The chain uses TRBV28 and TRBJ1-2; 9 bases are a match to TRBD1. Germline CDR1 MDHEN, CDR2 SYDVKM. The trim removed 5 bases at V and 4 bases at J, leaving 5 bases unmatched. This CDR3 region has 14 residues. This CDR3 reads CASSTGQGSYGYTF. CDR3 coding DNA: TGTGCCAGCAGTACAGGACAGGGGAGCTATGGCTACACCTTC.

V is TRBV28 and J is TRBJ2-1; 12 bases map to TRBD2. After removal of 4 bases from V and 4 bases from J, the junction contained 2 bases not matched to a gene. CDR3 length equals 15 residues. CDR1 is MDHEN and CDR2 is SYDVKM in the germline V gene. The CDR3 protein is CASSSGLAGYNEQFF. The CDR3 region has the DNA TGTGCCAGCAGTTCAGGACTAGCGGGGTACAATGAGCAGTTCTTC.